Shown below are 27 T cell receptor beta chains from a single sample sequenced in a study of quantifying T cell responses using KT2 cells. In the study overall: RNA was reverse transcribed with TCR alpha and beta constant-region primers.

A single-stranded UMI oligo with SP2 sequence was ligated to cDNA 3' ends. The first PCR ran approximately 4 cycles with an equimolar RC1.1 and RC1.2 beta primer mix. TCRdb processed the UMI-ligation and nested PCR reads anew with MiXCR; each CDR3 protein has one entry. The sample has about 30,000 distinct CDR3 sequences, roughly 8% seen once; the top ten hold 15% to 19%. Source material: PBMCs spiked with cells of the T cell clone KT2. All receptors come from a human donor.

In its sample, this clonotype was seen a few times. J is TRBJ2-1 and V is TRBV10-1; tentatively, D is TRBD1 (6 bases). The germline CDR1 and CDR2 sequences are WNHNN and SYGVQD (reference sequence). This CDR3 has 14 residues. Trimming removed 6 bases from V and 5 bases from J, with 14 bases in between. The CDR3 nucleotides are TGCGCCAGCAGCGCCGGGACAAGTAACAATGAGCAGTTCTTC. Its translation: CASSAGTSNNEQFF.

This clonotype was counted a few times. The rearrangement joins TRBV9 to TRBJ2-5; 15 nucleotides align to TRBD2. Per germline, CDR1 SGDLS and CDR2 YYNGEE. V lost 7 bases to trimming and J lost 7 bases; unmatched junction nucleotides: 11. The CDR3 runs 16 residues. For the CDR3, the DNA is TGTGCCAGCGCCGGGACTAGCGGGGGGCACGTGGGGACCCAGTACTTC. Its protein is CASAGTSGGHVGTQYF.

This clonotype has a count of ten or more. The V gene is TRBV7-9, the J gene TRBJ1-5; D remains ambiguous. V was clipped by 7 bases and J by 3 bases, with 10 bases between them. This CDR3 region has 13 residues. Germline assignment: CDR1 SEHNR and CDR2 FQNEAQ (reference sequence). CDR3 protein: CASTTNDNQPQHF. Here the CDR3 DNA reads TGTGCCAGCACCACAAACGACAATCAGCCCCAGCATTTT.

Worth noting for this clonotype: This may arise from a read error, as a much more abundant clone is one base away. The CDR3 spells CASSYRGRERLFF. The CDR3 DNA follows: TGTGCCAGCAGTTACAGGGGGAGGGAAAGACTGTTTTTT. V gene TRBV6-5 combines with J gene TRBJ1-4; perhaps TRBD1 as D (6 bases). Germline V gene sequence: CDR1 MNHEY, CDR2 SVGAGI. CDR3 length equals 13 residues.

The V and J genes are TRBV27 and TRBJ1-1; no definite D call. CDR3 length: 15 amino acids. Looked up from germline, CDR1 is MNHEY and CDR2 is SMNVEV (reference sequence). The V gene lost 5 bases and the J gene lost 4 bases, with 17 bases spanning the gap. The CDR3 DNA reads TGTGCCAGCAGTACACTGTCCCGGATGGGCACTGAAGCTTTCTTT. Amino acids: CASSTLSRMGTEAFF.

This clonotype was recorded many times. The rearrangement links TRBV4-1 to TRBJ2-7; TRBD2 might be the D (6 bases). CDR1 is MGHRA, CDR2 YSYEKL, per germline. This CDR3 is built from 17 residues. Between the trimmed V and J ends, which lost 1 base and 3 bases, there was a span of 19 bases. CDR3 in amino acids: CASSQGVRGKTYYEQYF. The CDR3 DNA follows: TGCGCCAGCAGCCAAGGGGTGCGGGGCAAGACATACTACGAGCAGTACTTC.

This clonotype was counted ten times or more. J is TRBJ1-2 and V is TRBV6-5, with 10 bases that match TRBD1. Trimming removed 2 bases from V and 1 base from J; junction bases left unmatched: 4. Germline V gene sequence: CDR1 MNHEY, CDR2 SVGAGI. There are 16 residues in the CDR3. The CDR3, as DNA: TGTGCCAGCAGTTACATCTGGGACAGGGGTAACTATGGCTACACCTTC. Translated: CASSYIWDRGNYGYTF.

This clonotype came up many times. The V gene is TRBV15, the J gene TRBJ1-5; D ambiguous. This CDR3 contains 13 residues. Per germline, CDR1 LNHNV and CDR2 YYDKDF (reference sequence). The germline V and J ends were trimmed by 5 bases and 6 bases, with 11 bases remaining between them. The CDR3 here is CATSQDPGQPQHF. CDR3 DNA: TGTGCCACCAGCCAAGACCCGGGTCAGCCCCAGCATTTT.

This clonotype was found many times. This chain links TRBV12-3 or TRBV12-4 with TRBJ1-5; D is possibly TRBD1 (5 bases). Trimming took 5 bases from V and 6 from J, leaving 14 bases between them. The CDR3 has 14 residues. This CDR3 reads CASSIQGSSQPQHF. For the CDR3, the DNA is TGTGCCAGCAGTATCCAGGGATCAAGTCAGCCCCAGCATTTT.

The chain uses TRBV6-6 and TRBJ2-7; a weak D match, TRBD2 (7 bases). The V gene lost 2 bases and the J gene lost 7 bases, with 12 bases spanning the gap. The V gene's germline CDR1 is MNHNY and CDR2 SVGAGI (reference sequence). This CDR3 has 13 residues. The DNA for the CDR3 is TGTGCCAGCAGTTACCGGACAGCGGGGGAGCAGTACTTC. Residues: CASSYRTAGEQYF.

The sample holds many counts of this clonotype. The V gene is TRBV29-1, the J gene TRBJ1-1; no firm D call. The CDR3 contains 14 residues. Trimming removed 2 bases from V and 1 base from J, with 11 bases in between. Germline V gene sequence: CDR1 SQVTM, CDR2 ANQGSEA. The CDR3 region has the DNA TGCAGCGTTGAACTCTCCCTGGGGAACACTGAAGCTTTCTTT. Translating gives CSVELSLGNTEAFF.

This clonotype is medium-sized in the sample. The rearrangement links TRBV10-3 to TRBJ1-2; D ambiguous. Trimming took off 5 bases at V and 5 bases at J, with 12 bases between the two ends. CDR3 length equals 13 residues. Germline V gene sequence: CDR1 ENHRY, CDR2 SYGVKD. The CDR3 nucleotides read TGTGCCATCAGTCCCGACACGCAGTATGGCTACACCTTC. Translated, it gives CAISPDTQYGYTF.

This clonotype was seen repeatedly, ten times or more. The chain recombines TRBV20-1 with TRBJ2-1, with 11 bases identical to TRBD2. The CDR3 consists of 17 residues. Germline V lookup: CDR1 DFQATT, CDR2 SNEGSKA (reference sequence). Losses at the gene ends were 1 base for V and 6 bases for J; bases not matched to a gene: 11. The CDR3 sequence is CSARALAGVSRSNEQFF. CDR3 in DNA: TGCAGTGCTAGAGCACTAGCGGGAGTCAGCAGGAGCAATGAGCAGTTCTTC.

This clonotype was seen only a few times. J is TRBJ2-5 and V is TRBV5-6; D gene uncertain. V dropped 0 bases and J dropped 5 bases, with 17 bases sitting between them. From germline, CDR1 is SGHDT and CDR2 YYEEEE. CDR3 length: 16 residues. The DNA for the CDR3 is TGTGCCAGCAGCTTGGAAGGTGGTGCATCTGGCGAGACCCAGTACTTC. As protein: CASSLEGGASGETQYF.

This clonotype was recorded at least ten times. J is TRBJ2-1 and V is TRBV29-1, with 7 nucleotides matching TRBD1. Trimming took 4 bases from V and 6 from J; bases not matched to a gene: 12. Germline values: CDR1 SQVTM, CDR2 ANQGSEA. This CDR3 has 15 amino acids. The CDR3 loop is CSVGTSQGVGNEQFF. The CDR3 coding sequence is TGCAGCGTTGGGACCAGCCAGGGGGTAGGCAATGAGCAGTTCTTC.

This clonotype was observed many times. This chain connects TRBV5-1 to TRBJ2-5, with 12 bases aligning to TRBD1. Germline V lookup: CDR1 SGHRS, CDR2 YFSETQ. The CDR3 spans 16 residues. V lost 5 bases to trimming and J lost 4 bases; unmatched junction nucleotides: 9. The CDR3 DNA is TGCGCCAGCAGATATGGCGGGACAGGGGGCCGAGAGACCCAGTACTTC. The encoded protein is CASRYGGTGGRETQYF.

This clonotype was counted at least ten times. The chain combines TRBV20-1 with TRBJ2-3; D gene uncertain. V lost 0 bases and J lost 2, with 15 bases in between. Germline CDR1 DFQATT, CDR2 SNEGSKA (reference sequence). The CDR3 sequence is 16 residues long. The CDR3 nucleotides read TGCAGTGCTAGAGATATCTCAACAGCGTCCACAGATACGCAGTATTTT. Translating it yields CSARDISTASTDTQYF.

J is TRBJ1-6 and V is TRBV7-2; 9 bases match TRBD1. There are 14 residues in the CDR3. From germline, CDR1 is SGHTA and CDR2 FQGNSA. Trimming removed 4 bases from V and 9 bases from J; junction bases left unmatched: 4. CDR3 nucleotides: TGTGCCAGCAGCTGGGGACAGGGTGGTTCACCCCTCCACTTT. This translates into CASSWGQGGSPLHF.

This clonotype was counted a few times. The J gene is TRBJ2-7, the V gene TRBV10-3; D is uncertain. V was clipped by 3 bases and J by 0 bases, with 9 bases between them. The CDR3 consists of 14 residues. Germline loops: CDR1 ENHRY, CDR2 SYGVKD. CDR3 residues: CAISDKVSSYEQYF. CDR3 coding DNA: TGTGCCATCAGTGATAAGGTGAGCTCCTACGAGCAGTACTTC.

This clonotype has ten or more counts. The genes are TRBV21-1 and TRBJ2-5; no DNA check was done on the table's D call, TRBD2. TRBV21-1 corresponds to a pseudogene. The CDR3 totals 17 residues. The CDR3 nucleotides read TGTGCCAGCAGCAAAGCGCTTCAAGGCAGCGGAAGAGAGACCCAGTACTTC. It codes for CASSKALQGSGRETQYF.

Ten or more counts support this clonotype. The chain carries TRBV20-1 and TRBJ2-1; D unresolved. The CDR3 is 13 residues long. V dropped 4 bases and J dropped 2 bases, with 9 bases sitting between them. Germline lookup yields CDR1 DFQATT and CDR2 SNEGSKA (reference sequence). The CDR3 coding sequence is TGCAGTGCTACGCGTGGGACCTACAATGAGCAGTTCTTC. This codes for CSATRGTYNEQFF.

The chain uses TRBV20-1 and TRBJ2-3, with TRBD2 as a possible D gene (5 bases). The germline CDR1 and CDR2 sequences are DFQATT and SNEGSKA (reference sequence). Deletions cut 1 base from V and 4 bases from J, with 12 bases between. The CDR3 spans 14 residues. The CDR3, as DNA: TGCAGTGCTAGAGGCCCGACTAATTCAGATACGCAGTATTTT. Translating it yields CSARGPTNSDTQYF.

This clonotype showed up many times. In DNA form, the CDR3 reads TGCAGCGCCGGTCTTAGGGGGACTGAAGCTTTCTTT. This gives the protein CSAGLRGTEAFF. The J gene is TRBJ1-1, the V gene TRBV29-1; D may be TRBD1 (6 bases). This CDR3 region has 12 residues. CDR1 is SQVTM and CDR2 is ANQGSEA in the germline V gene. Trimming stripped 7 bases from V and 5 bases from J, with 14 bases between. Drawing the rest from reference TRBV29-1 and TRBJ1-1, the complete variable domain is SAVISQKPSRDICQRGTSLTIQCQVDSQVTMMFWYRQQPGQSLTLIATANQGSEATYESGFVIDKFPISRPNLTFSTLTVSNMSPEDSSIYLCSAGLRGTEAFFGQGTRLTVV.

This clonotype came up a few times. V and J are TRBV5-1 and TRBJ2-1, with D perhaps given as TRBD1 or TRBD2 (7 bases each). This CDR3 spans 16 amino acids. V shed 4 bases and J shed 4 bases, with 18 bases lying between them. The germline gives CDR1 SGHRS, CDR2 YFSETQ. CDR3 sequence: CASSTLGRGPYNEQFF. The CDR3 DNA reads TGCGCCAGCAGCACCTTGGGGAGGGGGCCATACAATGAGCAGTTCTTC.

This clonotype showed up just a few times. The V gene is TRBV6-5, the J gene TRBJ1-2; TRBD1 matches at 9 bases. After removal of 4 bases from V and 2 bases from J, the junction contained 8 bases not matched to a gene. The length of the CDR3 is 16 residues. Germline CDR1 MNHEY, CDR2 SVGAGI. The CDR3 loop reads CASSWGTGRKNYGYTF. The CDR3 DNA reads as TGTGCCAGCAGTTGGGGGACAGGGAGGAAGAACTATGGCTACACCTTC.

This clonotype was detected ten times or more. The genes are TRBV25-1 and TRBJ1-1; a weak D match, TRBD1 (6 bases). Trimming removed 1 base from V and 5 bases from J, with 14 bases in between. This CDR3 has 15 amino acids. Germline assignment: CDR1 MGHDK and CDR2 SYGVNS. CDR3: CASSESHTGRTEAFF. CDR3 nucleotides: TGTGCCAGCAGTGAATCCCATACAGGGAGAACTGAAGCTTTCTTT.

V and J are TRBV20-1 and TRBJ2-5; D gene uncertain. Trimming pared 6 bases from V and 0 bases from J, leaving 17 bases between. The CDR3 is made up of 15 amino acids. CDR1 and CDR2 from the germline V gene are DFQATT and SNEGSKA (reference sequence). The chain's CDR3 is CSAPSPAAHQETQYF. The DNA of the CDR3 is TGCAGTGCACCGTCCCCGGCGGCGCACCAAGAGACCCAGTACTTC.